The T cell receptor beta chain under discussion was sequenced for a study of cytomegalovirus exposure and HLA in healthy donors. Study-level results: The presence/absence work took it that sequencing depth was about the same across donors. Sequencing likely caused a cluster of highly shared sequence variants. A later analysis linked a missense DCLRE1C variant to TCR beta V- and J-gene trimming.

Regarding this clone: Its antigen is still unknown.

V was cut by 1 base and J by 4 bases, with 11 bases left in between. The CDR3 spans 14 residues. Germline V gene data show CDR1 as SGHRS and CDR2 as YFSETQ. Primers for the PCR totalled 60 Vbeta and 13 Jbeta. In the source study's methods: Roughly 10 million shared chains were among approximately 87 million unique TCR beta chains counted in a later analysis. Repertoires were generated with immunoSEQ multiplex PCR, while TCRdb's copy carries only in-frame clones and drops some. V and J calls and clone size come straight from that table; D and trimming were deduced from the DNA. The data contain approximately 150,000 clones, around four fifths of them singletons.

The clonotype originates from a man aged 18 to 30 in good health and CMV-seropositive. Sequencing was carried out using PBMCs. The genes are TRBV5-1 and TRBJ1-1, with D unclear. The CDR3 loop reads CASSLTTAVTEAFF. DNA for the CDR3: TGCGCCAGCAGCTTGACTACTGCCGTCACTGAAGCTTTCTTT.